The TCR beta chain described here comes from a study of T cells in localized non-small cell lung cancer. Sequenced by immunoSEQ multiplex PCR; TCRdb stores in-frame clones only, minus some. The table includes tens of thousands of clones, around 90% detected once. As concerns this clone: The antigen is unknown. Within the sample, other DNA sequences also encode this same CDR3.

General study results and limits: Out of the top 100 tumor clones, a median around 57 were seen in adjacent lung.

The receptor's source is a female donor older than 55 with stage I lung adenocarcinoma. The sequencing used peripheral blood, collected before any cancer treatment.

The chain's CDR3 is CASSLQGNYGYTF. CDR3 nucleotide sequence: TGTGCCAGCAGTCTACAGGGGAACTATGGCTACACCTTC. The genes are TRBV28 and TRBJ1-2; 7 bases map to TRBD1. CDR3 length: 13 residues. Germline values: CDR1 MDHEN, CDR2 SYDVKM. The trim removed 5 bases at V and 2 bases at J, leaving 2 bases unmatched.